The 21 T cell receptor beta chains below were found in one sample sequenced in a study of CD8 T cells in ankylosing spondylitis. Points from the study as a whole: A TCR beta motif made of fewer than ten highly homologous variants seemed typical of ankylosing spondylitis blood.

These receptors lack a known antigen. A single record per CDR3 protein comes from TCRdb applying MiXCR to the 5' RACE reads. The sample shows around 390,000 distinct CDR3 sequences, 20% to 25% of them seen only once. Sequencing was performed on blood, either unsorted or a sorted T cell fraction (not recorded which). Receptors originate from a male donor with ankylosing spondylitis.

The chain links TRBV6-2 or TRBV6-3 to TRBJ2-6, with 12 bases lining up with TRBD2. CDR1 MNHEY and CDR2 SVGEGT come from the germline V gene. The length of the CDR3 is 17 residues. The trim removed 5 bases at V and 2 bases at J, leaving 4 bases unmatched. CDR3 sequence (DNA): TGTGCCAGCAGTGAGACTAGCGGGAGTCCTGGGGCCAACGTCCTGACTTTC. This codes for CASSETSGSPGANVLTF.

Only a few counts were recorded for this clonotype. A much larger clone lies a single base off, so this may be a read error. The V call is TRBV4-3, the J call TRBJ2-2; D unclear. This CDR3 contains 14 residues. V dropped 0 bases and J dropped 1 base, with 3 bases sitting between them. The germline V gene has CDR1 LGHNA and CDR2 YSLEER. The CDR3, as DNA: TGCGCCAGCAGCCAAGACCAGAACACCGGGGAGCTGTTTTTT. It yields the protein CASSQDQNTGELFF.

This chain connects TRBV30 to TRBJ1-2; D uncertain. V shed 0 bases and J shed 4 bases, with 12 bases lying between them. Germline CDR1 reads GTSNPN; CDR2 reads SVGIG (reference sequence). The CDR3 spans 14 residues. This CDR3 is CAWSVLGSLYGYTF. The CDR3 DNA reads TGTGCCTGGAGTGTCTTGGGTTCCCTCTATGGCTACACCTTC.

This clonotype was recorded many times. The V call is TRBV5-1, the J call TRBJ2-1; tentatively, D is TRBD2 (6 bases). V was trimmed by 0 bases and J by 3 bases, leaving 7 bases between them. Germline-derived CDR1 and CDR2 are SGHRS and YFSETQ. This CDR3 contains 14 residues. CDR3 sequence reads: CASSLDGGYNEQFF. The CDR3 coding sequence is TGCGCCAGCAGCTTGGACGGGGGCTACAATGAGCAGTTCTTC.

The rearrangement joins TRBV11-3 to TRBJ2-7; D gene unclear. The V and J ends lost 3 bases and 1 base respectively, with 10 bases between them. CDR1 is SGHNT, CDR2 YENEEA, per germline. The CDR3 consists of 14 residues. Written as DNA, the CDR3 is TGTGCCAGCAGCTTGCCCCCGCTATCCTACGAGCAGTACTTC. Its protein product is CASSLPPLSYEQYF.

The CDR3 loop is CASSIPRAGASTDTQYF. The CDR3 DNA reads TGTGCCAGCAGCATCCCCCGAGCGGGAGCGTCAACAGATACGCAGTATTTT. The chain links TRBV21-1 to TRBJ2-3; TRBD2 reflects the table's D call only, with no check against the DNA. TRBV21-1 represents a pseudogene. The length of the CDR3 is 17 residues.

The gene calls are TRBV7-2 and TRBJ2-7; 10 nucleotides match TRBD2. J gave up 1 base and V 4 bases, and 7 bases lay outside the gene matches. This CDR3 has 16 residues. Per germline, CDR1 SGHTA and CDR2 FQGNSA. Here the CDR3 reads CASSYSSGSSSYEQYF. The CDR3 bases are TGTGCCAGCAGCTACTCTAGCGGGAGTTCATCCTACGAGCAGTACTTC. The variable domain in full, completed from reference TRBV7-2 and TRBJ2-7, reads GAGVSQSPSNKVTEKGKDVELRCDPISGHTALYWYRQSLGQGLEFLIYFQGNSAPDKSGLPSDRFSAERTGGSVSTLTIQRTQQEDSAVYLCASSYSSGSSSYEQYFGPGTRLTVT.

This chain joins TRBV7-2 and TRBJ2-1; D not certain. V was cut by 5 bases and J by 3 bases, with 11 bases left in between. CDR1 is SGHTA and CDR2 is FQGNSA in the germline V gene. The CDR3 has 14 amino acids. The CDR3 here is CASSNIWGYNEQFF. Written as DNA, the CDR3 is TGTGCCAGCAGCAATATCTGGGGCTACAATGAGCAGTTCTTC. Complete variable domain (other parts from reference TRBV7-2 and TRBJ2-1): GAGVSQSPSNKVTEKGKDVELRCDPISGHTALYWYRQSLGQGLEFLIYFQGNSAPDKSGLPSDRFSAERTGGSVSTLTIQRTQQEDSAVYLCASSNIWGYNEQFFGPGTRLTVL.

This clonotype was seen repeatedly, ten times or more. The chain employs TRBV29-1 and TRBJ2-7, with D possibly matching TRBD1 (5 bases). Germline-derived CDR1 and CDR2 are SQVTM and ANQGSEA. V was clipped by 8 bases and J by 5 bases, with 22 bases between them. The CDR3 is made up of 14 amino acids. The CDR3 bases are TGCAGCACAAGAAGAGGCCCAGGGATAGACGAGCAGTACTTC. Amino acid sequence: CSTRRGPGIDEQYF.

The CDR3 DNA follows: TGTGCCACCCGGGGCGGACTAGCGGATGAGCAGTTCTTC. Translating it yields CATRGGLADEQFF. The gene calls are TRBV19 and TRBJ2-1; 10 positions agree with TRBD2. V lost 10 bases and J lost 8; bases outside the gene matches: 8. The CDR3 contains 13 residues. The germline V gene encodes CDR1 LNHDA and CDR2 SQIVND (reference sequence). Drawing the rest from reference TRBV19 and TRBJ2-1, the complete variable domain is DGGITQSPKYLFRKEGQNVTLSCEQNLNHDAMYWYRQDPGQGLRLIYYSQIVNDFQKGDIAEGYSVSREKKESFPLTVTSAQKNPTAFYLCATRGGLADEQFFGPGTRLTVL.

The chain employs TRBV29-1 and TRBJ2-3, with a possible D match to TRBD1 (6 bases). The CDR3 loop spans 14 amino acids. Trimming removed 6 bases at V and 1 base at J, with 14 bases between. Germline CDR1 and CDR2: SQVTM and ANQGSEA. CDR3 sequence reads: CSVNRDIGTDTQYF. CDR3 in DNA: TGCAGCGTGAACAGGGATATAGGCACAGATACGCAGTATTTT.

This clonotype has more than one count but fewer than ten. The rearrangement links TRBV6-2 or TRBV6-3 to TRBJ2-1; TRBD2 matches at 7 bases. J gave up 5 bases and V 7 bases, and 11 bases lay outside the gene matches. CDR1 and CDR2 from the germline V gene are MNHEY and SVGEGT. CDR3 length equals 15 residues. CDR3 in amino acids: CASNLLGRVNNEQFF. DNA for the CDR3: TGTGCCAGCAACTTACTAGGGAGGGTTAACAATGAGCAGTTCTTC.

DNA for the CDR3: TGCGCCAGCAGCTTGGCGCCTTTTAGCACAGATACGCAGTATTTT. This gives the protein CASSLAPFSTDTQYF. The chain is built from TRBV5-1 and TRBJ2-3; unclear D gene. The germline V gene has CDR1 SGHRS and CDR2 YFSETQ. V gave up 0 bases and J gave up 0 bases, with 8 bases separating them. CDR3 length equals 15 residues.

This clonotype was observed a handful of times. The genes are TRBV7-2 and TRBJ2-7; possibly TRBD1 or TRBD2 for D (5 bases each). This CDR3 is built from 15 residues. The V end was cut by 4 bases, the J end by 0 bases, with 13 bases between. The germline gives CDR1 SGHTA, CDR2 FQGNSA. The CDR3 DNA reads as TGTGCCAGCAGCTGGTCCGGGACCGGCTCCTACGAGCAGTACTTC. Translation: CASSWSGTGSYEQYF.

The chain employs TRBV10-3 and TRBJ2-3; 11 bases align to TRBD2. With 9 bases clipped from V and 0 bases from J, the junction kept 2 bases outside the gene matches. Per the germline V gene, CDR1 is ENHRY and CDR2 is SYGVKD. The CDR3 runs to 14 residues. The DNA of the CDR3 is TGTGCCATAGCTAGCGGGAGGAGCACAGATACGCAGTATTTT. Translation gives CAIASGRSTDTQYF.

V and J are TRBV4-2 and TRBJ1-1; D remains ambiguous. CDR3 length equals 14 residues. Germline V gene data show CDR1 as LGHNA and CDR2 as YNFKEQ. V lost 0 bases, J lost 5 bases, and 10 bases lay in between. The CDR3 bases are TGTGCCAGCAGCCAAGAGCGGGTAGTTACTGAAGCTTTCTTT. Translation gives CASSQERVVTEAFF.

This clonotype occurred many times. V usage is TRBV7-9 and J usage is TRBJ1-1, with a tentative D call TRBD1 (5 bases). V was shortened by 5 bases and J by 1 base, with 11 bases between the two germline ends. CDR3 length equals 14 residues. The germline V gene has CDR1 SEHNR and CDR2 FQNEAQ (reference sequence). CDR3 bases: TGTGCCAGCAGCCTGACAGCCAGGAACACTGAAGCTTTCTTT. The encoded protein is CASSLTARNTEAFF.

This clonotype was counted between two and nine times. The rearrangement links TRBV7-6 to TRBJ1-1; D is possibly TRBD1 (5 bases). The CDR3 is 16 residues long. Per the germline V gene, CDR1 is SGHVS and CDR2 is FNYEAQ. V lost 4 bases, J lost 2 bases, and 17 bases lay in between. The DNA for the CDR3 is TGTGCCAGCAGCTCGGGGCCGAACCGTCTAAACACTGAAGCTTTCTTT. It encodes CASSSGPNRLNTEAFF. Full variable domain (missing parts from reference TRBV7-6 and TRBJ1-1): GAGVSQSPRYKVTKRGQDVALRCDPISGHVSLYWYRQALGQGPEFLTYFNYEAQQDKSGLPNDRFSAERPEGSISTLTIQRTEQRDSAMYRCASSSGPNRLNTEAFFGQGTRLTVV.

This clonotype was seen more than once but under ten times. CDR3 residues: CASSQYEGAQVGELFF. CDR3 nucleotide sequence: TGCGCCAGCAGCCAATATGAGGGGGCGCAAGTCGGGGAGCTGTTTTTT. V and J are TRBV4-1 and TRBJ2-2; TRBD1 matches 7 bases. J was trimmed by 7 bases and V by 2 bases; bases with no gene match: 10. Germline V gene lookup returns CDR1 MGHRA and CDR2 YSYEKL. CDR3 size: 16 residues.

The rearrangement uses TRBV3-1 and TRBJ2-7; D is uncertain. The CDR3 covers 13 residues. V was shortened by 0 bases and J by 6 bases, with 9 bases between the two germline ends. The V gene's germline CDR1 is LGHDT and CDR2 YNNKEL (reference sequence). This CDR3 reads CASSQDSLIEQYF. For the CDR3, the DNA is TGTGCCAGCAGCCAAGACTCCCTCATCGAGCAGTACTTC.

The CDR3 protein is CSAMLDGANVLTF. The CDR3 nucleotides are TGCAGTGCTATGCTAGACGGGGCCAACGTCCTGACTTTC. This chain joins TRBV20-1 and TRBJ2-6; D call uncertain. The CDR3 loop spans 13 amino acids. The germline CDR1 and CDR2 sequences are DFQATT and SNEGSKA (reference sequence). Trimming removed 4 bases at V and 4 bases at J, with 8 bases between.